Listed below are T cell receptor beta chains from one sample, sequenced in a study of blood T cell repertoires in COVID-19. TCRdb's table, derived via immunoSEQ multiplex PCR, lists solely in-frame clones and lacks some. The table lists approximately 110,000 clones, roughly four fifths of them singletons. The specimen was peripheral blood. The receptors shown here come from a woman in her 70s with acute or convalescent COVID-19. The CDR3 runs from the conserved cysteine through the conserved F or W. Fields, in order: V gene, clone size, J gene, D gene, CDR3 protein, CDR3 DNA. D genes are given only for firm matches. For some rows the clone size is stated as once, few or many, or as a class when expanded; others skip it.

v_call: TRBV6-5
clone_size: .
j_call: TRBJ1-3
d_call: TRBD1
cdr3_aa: CASSRQGAGDTIYF
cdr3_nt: TGTGCCAGCAGCCGACAGGGGGCTGGGGACACCATATATTTT

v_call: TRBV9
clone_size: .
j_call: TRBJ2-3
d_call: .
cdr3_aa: CASNPGQDTDTQYF
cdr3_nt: TGTGCCAGCAACCCAGGACAAGACACAGATACGCAGTATTTT

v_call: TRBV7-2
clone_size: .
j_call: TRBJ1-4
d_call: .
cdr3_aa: CASSLGPSGNEKLFF
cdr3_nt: TGTGCCAGCAGCTTAGGTCCCTCAGGGAATGAAAAACTGTTTTTT

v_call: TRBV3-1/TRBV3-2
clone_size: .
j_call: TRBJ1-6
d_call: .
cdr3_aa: CASSQGGGGNSPLHF
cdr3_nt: TGTGCCAGCAGCCAGGGGGGAGGCGGTAATTCACCCCTCCACTTT

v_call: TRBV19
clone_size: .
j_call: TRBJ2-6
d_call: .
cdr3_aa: CASNSLAGSGANVLTF
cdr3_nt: TGTGCCAGTAATTCCCTCGCAGGGTCCGGGGCCAACGTCCTGACTTTC

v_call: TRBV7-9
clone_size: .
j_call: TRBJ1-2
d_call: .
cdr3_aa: CASSSDTVDYGYTF
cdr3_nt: TGTGCCAGCAGCTCGGACACAGTAGACTATGGCTACACCTTC

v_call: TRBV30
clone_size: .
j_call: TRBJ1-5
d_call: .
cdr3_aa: CACQEGRGDQPQHF
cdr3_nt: TGTGCCTGCCAGGAAGGGCGGGGGGATCAGCCCCAGCATTTT

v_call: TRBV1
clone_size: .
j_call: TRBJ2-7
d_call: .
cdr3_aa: CTSSQGEGGPLGEQYF
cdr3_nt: TGCACCAGCAGCCAAGGGGAGGGAGGCCCGCTGGGCGAGCAGTACTTC

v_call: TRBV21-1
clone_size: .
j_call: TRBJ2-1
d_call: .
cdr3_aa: CASSKERRDSLSYNEQFF
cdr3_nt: TGTGCCAGCAGCAAAGAAAGGCGGGACAGCCTTTCCTACAATGAGCAGTTCTTC

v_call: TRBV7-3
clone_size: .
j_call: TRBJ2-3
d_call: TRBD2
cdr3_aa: CASSFGLDTDTQYF
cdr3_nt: TGTGCCAGCAGCTTCGGACTAGACACAGATACGCAGTATTTT

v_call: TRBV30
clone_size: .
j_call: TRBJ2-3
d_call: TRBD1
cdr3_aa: CAWSQPTGGGTDTQYF
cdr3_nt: TGTGCCTGGAGTCAGCCGACAGGGGGCGGCACAGATACGCAGTATTTT

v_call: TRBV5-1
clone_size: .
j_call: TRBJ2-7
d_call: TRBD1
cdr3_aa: CASSLAGQGSLQYF
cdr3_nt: TGCGCCAGCAGCTTGGCGGGACAGGGATCTTTGCAGTACTTC

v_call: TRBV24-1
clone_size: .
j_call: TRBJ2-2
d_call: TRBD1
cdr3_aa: CATSDSTGADTGELFF
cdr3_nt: TGTGCCACCAGTGATTCTACAGGGGCTGACACCGGGGAGCTGTTTTTT

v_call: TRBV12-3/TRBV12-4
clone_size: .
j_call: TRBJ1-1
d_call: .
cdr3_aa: CASSGGGIAEAFF
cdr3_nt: TGTGCCAGCAGTGGCGGGGGTATCGCTGAAGCTTTCTTT

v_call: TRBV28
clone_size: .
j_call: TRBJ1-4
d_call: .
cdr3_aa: CASSSGQQNEKLFF
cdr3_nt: TGTGCCAGCAGCTCAGGACAGCAGAATGAAAAACTGTTTTTT

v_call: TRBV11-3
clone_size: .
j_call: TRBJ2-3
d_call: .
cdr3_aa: CASSFGEITDTQYF
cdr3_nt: TGTGCCAGCAGCTTCGGGGAAATCACAGATACGCAGTATTTT

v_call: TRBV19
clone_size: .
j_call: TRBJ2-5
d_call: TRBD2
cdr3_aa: CASSRTSGSQETQYF
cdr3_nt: TGTGCCAGTAGTCGGACTAGCGGGAGCCAAGAGACCCAGTACTTC

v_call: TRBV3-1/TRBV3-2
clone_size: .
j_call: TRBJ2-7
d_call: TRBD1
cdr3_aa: CASSLLRDRGLVEQYF
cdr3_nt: TGTGCCAGCAGCCTGCTCCGGGACAGGGGGCTGGTCGAGCAGTACTTC

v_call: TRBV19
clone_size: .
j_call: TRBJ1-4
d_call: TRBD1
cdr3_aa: CASSYKQGAFEKLFF
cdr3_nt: TGTGCCAGTAGTTACAAACAGGGGGCTTTTGAAAAACTGTTTTTT

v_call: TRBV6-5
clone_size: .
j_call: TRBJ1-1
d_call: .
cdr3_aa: CASSTYNMNTEAFF
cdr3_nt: TGTGCCAGCAGTACGTACAACATGAACACTGAAGCTTTCTTT

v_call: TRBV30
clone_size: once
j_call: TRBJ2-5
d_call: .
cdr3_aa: CAAPQGGGLETQYF
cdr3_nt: TGTGCCGCACCTCAGGGGGGTGGACTAGAGACCCAGTACTTC

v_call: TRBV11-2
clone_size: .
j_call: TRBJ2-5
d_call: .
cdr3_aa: CASGRPYQETQYF
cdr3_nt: TGTGCCAGCGGGAGGCCCTACCAAGAGACCCAGTACTTC

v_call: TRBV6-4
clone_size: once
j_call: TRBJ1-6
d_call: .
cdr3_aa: CASSPTELNSPLHF
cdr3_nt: TGTGCCAGCAGCCCGACAGAGCTTAATTCACCCCTCCACTTT

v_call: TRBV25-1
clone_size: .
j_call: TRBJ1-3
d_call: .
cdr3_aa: CASSRGGNSGNTIYF
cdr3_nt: TGTGCCAGCAGTAGAGGGGGTAACTCTGGAAACACCATATATTTT

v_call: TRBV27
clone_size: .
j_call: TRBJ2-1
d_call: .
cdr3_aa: CASSFALAVGEQFF
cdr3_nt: TGTGCCAGCAGTTTCGCCTTAGCCGTCGGTGAGCAGTTCTTC

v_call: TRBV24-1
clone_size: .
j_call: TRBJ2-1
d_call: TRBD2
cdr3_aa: CATSDAGLAVLEKEQFF
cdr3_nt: TGTGCCACCAGTGATGCGGGACTAGCGGTGCTCGAAAAGGAGCAGTTCTTC

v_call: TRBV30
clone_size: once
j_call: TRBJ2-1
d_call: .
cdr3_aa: CAWSSGNEQFF
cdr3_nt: TGTGCCTGGAGTTCCGGGAATGAGCAGTTCTTC

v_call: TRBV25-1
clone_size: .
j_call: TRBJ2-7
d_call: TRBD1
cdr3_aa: CASTGTGGYEQYF
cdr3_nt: TGTGCCAGCACGGGGACAGGGGGCTACGAGCAGTACTTC

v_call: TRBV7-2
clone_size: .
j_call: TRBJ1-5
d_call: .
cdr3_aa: CASSLASGRNQPQHF
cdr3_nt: TGTGCCAGCAGCTTAGCTTCGGGTCGCAATCAGCCCCAGCATTTT

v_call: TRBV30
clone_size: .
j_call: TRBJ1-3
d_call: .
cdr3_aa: CAWTTWGGGNTIYF
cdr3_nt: TGTGCCTGGACGACATGGGGAGGAGGAAACACCATATATTTT

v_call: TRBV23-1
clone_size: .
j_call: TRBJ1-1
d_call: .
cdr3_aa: CASTHRQAPMNTEAFF
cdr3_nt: TGCGCCAGCACCCATCGACAGGCGCCAATGAACACTGAAGCTTTCTTT

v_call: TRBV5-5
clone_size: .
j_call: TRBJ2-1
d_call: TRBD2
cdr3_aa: CASSLGLAVSYNEQFF
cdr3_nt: TGTGCCAGCAGCTTGGGCCTAGCGGTCTCCTACAATGAGCAGTTCTTC

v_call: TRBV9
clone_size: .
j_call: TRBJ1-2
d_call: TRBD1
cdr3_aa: CASSVEDRGIYGYTF
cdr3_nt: TGTGCCAGCAGCGTAGAGGACAGGGGAATCTATGGCTACACCTTC

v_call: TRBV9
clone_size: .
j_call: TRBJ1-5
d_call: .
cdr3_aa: CASSWGGVPNQPQHF
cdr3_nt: TGTGCCAGCAGTTGGGGAGGTGTACCAAATCAGCCCCAGCATTTT

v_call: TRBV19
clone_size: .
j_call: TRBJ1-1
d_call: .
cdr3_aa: CASIGGTQNTEAFF
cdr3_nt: TGTGCCAGTATAGGAGGGACGCAGAACACTGAAGCTTTCTTT

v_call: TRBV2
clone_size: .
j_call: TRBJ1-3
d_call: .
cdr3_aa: CASSVAGHRSGNTIYF
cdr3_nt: TGTGCCAGCAGTGTAGCGGGGCACCGCTCTGGAAACACCATATATTTT

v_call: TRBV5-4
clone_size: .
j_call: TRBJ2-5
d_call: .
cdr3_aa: CASSPRRGETQYF
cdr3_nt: TGTGCCAGCAGCCCCCGTAGAGGGGAGACCCAGTACTTC

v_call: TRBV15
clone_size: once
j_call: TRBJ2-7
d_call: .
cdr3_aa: CATSPRGNEQYF
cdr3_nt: TGTGCCACCAGCCCCCGGGGGAACGAGCAGTACTTC

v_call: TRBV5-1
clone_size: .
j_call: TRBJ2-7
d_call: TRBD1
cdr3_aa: CASSIVGGQGANEQYF
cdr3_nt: TGCGCCAGCAGCATTGTTGGGGGACAGGGGGCCAACGAGCAGTACTTC

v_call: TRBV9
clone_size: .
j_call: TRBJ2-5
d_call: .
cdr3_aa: CASSRVDGRRETQYF
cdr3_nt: TGTGCCAGCAGCCGGGTTGACGGGAGAAGGGAGACCCAGTACTTC

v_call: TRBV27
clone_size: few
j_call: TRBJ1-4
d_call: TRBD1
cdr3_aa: CASTRTGFGEKLFF
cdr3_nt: TGTGCCAGCACCCGGACAGGGTTCGGAGAAAAACTGTTTTTT

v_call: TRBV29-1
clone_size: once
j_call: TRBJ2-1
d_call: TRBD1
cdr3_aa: CSVEGTVGYNEQFF
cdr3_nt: TGCAGCGTTGAGGGGACAGTGGGCTACAATGAGCAGTTCTTC

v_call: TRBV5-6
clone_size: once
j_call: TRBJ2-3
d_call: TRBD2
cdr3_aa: CASRVAGAFDTQYF
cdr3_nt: TGTGCCAGCAGGGTAGCGGGAGCTTTCGATACGCAGTATTTT

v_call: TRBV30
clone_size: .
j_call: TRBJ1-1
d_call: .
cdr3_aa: CAWKGWANTEAFF
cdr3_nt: TGTGCCTGGAAGGGGTGGGCGAACACTGAAGCTTTCTTT

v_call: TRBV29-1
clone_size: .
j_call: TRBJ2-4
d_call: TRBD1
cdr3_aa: CSQDRGREFPQNIQYF
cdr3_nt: TGCAGCCAGGACAGGGGGCGGGAGTTTCCTCAAAACATTCAGTACTTC

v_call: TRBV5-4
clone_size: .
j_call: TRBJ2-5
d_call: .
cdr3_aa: CASSFWAQETQYF
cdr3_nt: TGTGCCAGCAGCTTCTGGGCCCAAGAGACCCAGTACTTC

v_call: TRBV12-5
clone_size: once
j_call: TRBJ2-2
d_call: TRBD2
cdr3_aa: CASVLAGYDGELFF
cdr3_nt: TGTGCTAGTGTCCTAGCGGGGTATGACGGGGAGCTGTTTTTT

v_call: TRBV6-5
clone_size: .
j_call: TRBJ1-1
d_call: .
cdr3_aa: CASSYQAGANTEAFF
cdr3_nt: TGTGCCAGCAGTTACCAGGCGGGGGCTAACACTGAAGCTTTCTTT

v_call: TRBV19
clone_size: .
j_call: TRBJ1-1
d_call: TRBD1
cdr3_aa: CASSSRDRGRVTEAFF
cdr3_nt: TGTGCCAGTAGTTCCCGGGACAGGGGGCGAGTGACTGAAGCTTTCTTT

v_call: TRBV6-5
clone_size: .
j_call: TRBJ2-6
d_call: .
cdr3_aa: CASRAGTGANVLTF
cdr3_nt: TGTGCCAGCAGGGCGGGTACGGGGGCCAACGTCCTGACTTTC

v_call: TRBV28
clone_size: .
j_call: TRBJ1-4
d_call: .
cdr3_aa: CASSFLQGREKLFF
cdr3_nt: TGTGCCAGCAGTTTCTTGCAGGGGCGTGAAAAACTGTTTTTT

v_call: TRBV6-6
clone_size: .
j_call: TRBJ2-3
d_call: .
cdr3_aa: CASSYPGIQGTDTQYF
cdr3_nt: TGTGCCAGCAGTTACCCTGGTATCCAGGGCACAGATACGCAGTATTTT

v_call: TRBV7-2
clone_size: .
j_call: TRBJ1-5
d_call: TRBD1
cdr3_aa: CASSPTGPSNQPQHF
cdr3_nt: TGTGCCAGCAGCCCGACAGGGCCTAGCAATCAGCCCCAGCATTTT